The 16 T cell receptor beta chains listed next were all sequenced from one sample in a study of T cell responses to AZD1222 COVID-19 vaccine (dated by TCRdb to about 2021). The time point label on this specimen signifies: about 28 days (+/-7) after the second vaccine dose. Receptor libraries were prepared by the immunoSEQ multiplex PCR assay. Imported from immuneACCESS, the table was reduced by TCRdb to in-frame sequences with V and J called. These copies leave out some clones; in studies compared against another copy, an unresolved V gene accounts for under half, and the cause of the remainder is not known. The sample table records tens of thousands of clones; almost 90% of these occur just once. The leading ten clones occupy about 1.3% of the sample. The sequences come from peripheral blood, collected 28 days after the second AZD1222 dose. The source is an adult who received the AZD1222 COVID-19 vaccine.

The genes are TRBV27 and TRBJ2-7; perhaps TRBD2 as D (5 bases). Germline CDR1 MNHEY, CDR2 SMNVEV (reference sequence). The CDR3 is 16 residues long. Trimming took 0 bases from V and 3 from J, leaving 15 bases between them. The CDR3 region has the DNA TGTGCCAGCAGTTTATCGATGGACTTCCGGAGCTACGAGCAGTACTTC. Translated, it gives CASSLSMDFRSYEQYF.

The table lists this clone with a count of one. The rearrangement links TRBV19 to TRBJ1-5, with a possible D match to TRBD1 (5 bases). Germline assignment: CDR1 LNHDA and CDR2 SQIVND (reference sequence). Trimming cost V 3 bases and J 0 bases, with 18 bases left between them. This CDR3 has 18 amino acids. The CDR3 nucleotides are TGTGCCAGTAGTATGATTGGGTCAGGGACGTATAGCAATCAGCCCCAGCATTTT. Translating it yields CASSMIGSGTYSNQPQHF.

The chain couples TRBV6-5 to TRBJ2-3; D unclear. CDR1 and CDR2 (germline): MNHEY, SVGAGI. The CDR3 covers 13 residues. Trimming removed 2 bases from V and 4 bases from J, with 7 bases in between. This CDR3 is CASSYGVADTQYF. In nucleotides, the CDR3 is TGTGCCAGCAGTTACGGAGTAGCAGATACGCAGTATTTT.

In its sample, this clone was seen once. The chain links TRBV12-3 or TRBV12-4 to TRBJ2-1; 8 bases fit TRBD2. Trimming took 7 bases from V and 3 from J; bases not matched to a gene: 2. The CDR3 covers 13 residues. The CDR3, as DNA: TGTGCCAGCACGCGGGGGGTCTACAATGAGCAGTTCTTC. It codes for CASTRGVYNEQFF.

The rearrangement joins TRBV14 to TRBJ1-2; TRBD1 matches 8 bases. The V gene's germline CDR1 is SGHDN and CDR2 FVKESK. V lost 5 bases and J lost 8; bases outside the gene matches: 10. This CDR3 contains 14 residues. CDR3 region: CASSYGQGPGGYTF. The CDR3 DNA sequence: TGTGCCAGCAGCTATGGACAGGGACCGGGGGGCTACACCTTC.

The V and J genes are TRBV7-9 and TRBJ1-1; no reliable D call. CDR1 and CDR2 from the germline V gene are SEHNR and FQNEAQ (reference sequence). This CDR3 contains 13 residues. Trimming took off 5 bases at V and 8 bases at J, with 15 bases between the two ends. CDR3 nucleotide sequence: TGTGCCAGCAGCCTCTACCCCGGGGTGGAAGCTTTCTTT. Protein product: CASSLYPGVEAFF.

This chain joins TRBV9 and TRBJ1-5; D is unresolved. This CDR3 has 15 amino acids. Per germline, CDR1 SGDLS and CDR2 YYNGEE. Trimming shortened V by 4 bases and J by 4 bases, and 15 bases separated the two germline ends. This CDR3 is CASSPHPGINQPQHF. The CDR3 nucleotides read TGTGCCAGCAGCCCCCATCCGGGAATAAATCAGCCCCAGCATTTT.

The rearrangement links TRBV7-9 to TRBJ2-1; 11 bases align to TRBD2. Losses at the gene ends were 4 bases for V and 7 bases for J; bases not matched to a gene: 9. CDR3 length: 16 amino acids. Germline V gene sequence: CDR1 SEHNR, CDR2 FQNEAQ (reference sequence). CDR3 in amino acids: CASSSLVSGGVNEQFF. Written as DNA, the CDR3 is TGTGCCAGCAGCTCGCTTGTTAGCGGGGGGGTTAATGAGCAGTTCTTC.

The chain carries TRBV19 and TRBJ1-2; perhaps TRBD1 as D (5 bases). The V end was cut by 5 bases, the J end by 6 bases, with 25 bases between. Germline V CDR1 and CDR2: LNHDA, SQIVND (reference sequence). The CDR3 has 17 amino acids. CDR3 sequence (DNA): TGTGCCAGTAGTGCTGGGACTACACAAGGGATACTTGATGGCTACACCTTC. It codes for CASSAGTTQGILDGYTF.

This chain uses TRBV4-1 with TRBJ2-5, with D possibly being TRBD2 (6 bases). The CDR3 runs to 17 residues. The germline V gene has CDR1 MGHRA and CDR2 YSYEKL. The V end lost 4 bases, the J end lost 4 bases, and 22 bases lay between the germline ends. This chain's CDR3 is CASSRLGGDDPRETQYF. DNA of the CDR3: TGCGCCAGCAGCCGACTAGGCGGGGACGATCCTAGAGAGACCCAGTACTTC.

The V gene is TRBV13, the J gene TRBJ2-7; possibly TRBD2 for D (5 bases). V lost 5 bases to trimming and J lost 3 bases, with 11 bases between them. The length of the CDR3 is 13 residues. In germline, CDR1 is PRHDT, CDR2 FYEKMQ (reference sequence). The CDR3 nucleotides read TGTGCCAGCAGCGAGACTACGGTCTACGAGCAGTACTTC. It yields the protein CASSETTVYEQYF.

V and J are TRBV5-1 and TRBJ2-7, with 8 positions matching TRBD2. Losses at the gene ends were 0 bases for V and 6 bases for J; bases not matched to a gene: 11. This CDR3 contains 16 residues. The germline V gene encodes CDR1 SGHRS and CDR2 YFSETQ. CDR3 sequence reads: CASSLAGRGVMGEQYF. CDR3 in DNA: TGCGCCAGCAGCTTGGCCGGGAGGGGCGTTATGGGCGAGCAGTACTTC.

This sequence joins TRBV7-9 and TRBJ2-7; 9 positions match TRBD1. The CDR3 contains 16 residues. Germline lookup yields CDR1 SEHNR and CDR2 FQNEAQ (reference sequence). V lost 4 bases, J lost 4 bases, and 11 bases stayed unmatched. CDR3 nucleotide sequence: TGTGCCAGCAGCTCCGCCCCGATGACAGGGGGGTACGAGCAGTACTTC. Amino acid sequence: CASSSAPMTGGYEQYF.

The chain couples TRBV6-1 to TRBJ2-7, with D maybe TRBD2 (6 bases). Germline V gene lookup returns CDR1 MNHNS and CDR2 SASEGT. CDR3 length equals 15 residues. V dropped 2 bases and J dropped 2 bases, with 13 bases sitting between them. CDR3 DNA: TGTGCCAGCAGTGAATCCGGGGACTCCCCCTACGAGCAGTACTTC. This encodes CASSESGDSPYEQYF.

The chain recombines TRBV14 with TRBJ2-2; TRBD1 matches 8 bases. The CDR3 covers 18 residues. Trimming at V came to 0 bases and at J to 5 bases, leaving 11 bases not matched to a gene. Germline assignment: CDR1 SGHDN and CDR2 FVKESK. CDR3 DNA sequence: TGTGCCAGCAGCCAAGAAGCCATCCGCAGGGGGCGAACCGGGGAGCTGTTTTTT. Translation: CASSQEAIRRGRTGELFF.

The rearrangement joins TRBV5-1 to TRBJ2-2; D ambiguous. The germline V and J ends were trimmed by 4 bases and 3 bases, with 7 bases remaining between them. The CDR3 extends over 13 amino acids. The germline V gene encodes CDR1 SGHRS and CDR2 YFSETQ. Here the CDR3 reads CASSTPDTGELFF. The CDR3 region has the DNA TGCGCCAGCAGCACCCCTGACACCGGGGAGCTGTTTTTT.